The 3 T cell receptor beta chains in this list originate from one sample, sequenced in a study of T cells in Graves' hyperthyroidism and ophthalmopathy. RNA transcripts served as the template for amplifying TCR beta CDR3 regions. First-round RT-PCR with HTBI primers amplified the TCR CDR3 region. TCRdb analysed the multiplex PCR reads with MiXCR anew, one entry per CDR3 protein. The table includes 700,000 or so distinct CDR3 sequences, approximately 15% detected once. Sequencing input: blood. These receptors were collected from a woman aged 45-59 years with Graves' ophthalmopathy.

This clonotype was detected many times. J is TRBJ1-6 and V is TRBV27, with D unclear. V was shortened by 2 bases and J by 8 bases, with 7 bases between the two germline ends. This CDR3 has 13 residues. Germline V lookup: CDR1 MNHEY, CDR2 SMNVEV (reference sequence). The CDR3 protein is CASSLTSDSPLHF. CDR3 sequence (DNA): TGTGCCAGCAGTTTAACAAGTGATTCACCCCTCCACTTT.

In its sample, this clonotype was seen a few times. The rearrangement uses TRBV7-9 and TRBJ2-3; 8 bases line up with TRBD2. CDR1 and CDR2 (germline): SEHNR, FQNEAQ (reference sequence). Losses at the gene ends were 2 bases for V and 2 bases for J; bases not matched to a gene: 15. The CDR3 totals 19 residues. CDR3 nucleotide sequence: TGTGCCAGCAGCTTAAAACCGAGCGGGAGAGGTTGGAACACAGATACGCAGTATTTT. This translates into CASSLKPSGRGWNTDTQYF.

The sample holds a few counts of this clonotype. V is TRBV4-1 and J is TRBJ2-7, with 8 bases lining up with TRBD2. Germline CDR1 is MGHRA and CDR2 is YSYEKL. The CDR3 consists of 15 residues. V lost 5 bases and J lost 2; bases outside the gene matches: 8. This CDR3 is CASSLTSGSTYEQYF. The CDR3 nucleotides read TGCGCCAGCAGCTTAACTAGCGGATCCACCTACGAGCAGTACTTC.